What follows are 24 T cell receptor beta chains derived from one specimen sequenced in a study of blood T cells in healthy people across ages. A second about 7 to 11 cycle PCR used barcoded and J-beta primers. From the 5' RACE reads, TCRdb called clonotypes with MiXCR, one entry per CDR3 protein. The sample has around 1.7 million distinct CDR3 sequences; 25% to 30% are singletons. The material sequenced was blood. The receptors come from a woman in her twenties or thirties in good health.

This clonotype was seen at least ten times. J is TRBJ1-2 and V is TRBV29-1, with D maybe TRBD1 (5 bases). The germline V gene has CDR1 SQVTM and CDR2 ANQGSEA. V was pared by 7 bases and J by 1 base, with 10 bases between. This CDR3 region has 12 residues. CDR3 residues: CSAGGVNYGYTF. CDR3 sequence (DNA): TGCAGCGCGGGGGGGGTTAACTATGGCTACACCTTC.

This clonotype was counted a few times. This sequence joins TRBV11-2 and TRBJ1-5, with D perhaps matching TRBD1 (6 bases). The CDR3 consists of 15 residues. Germline CDR1 and CDR2: SGHAT and FQNNGV. Trimming removed 4 bases from V and 2 bases from J, with 12 bases in between. The CDR3 nucleotides read TGTGCCAGCAGCTCCTCCAGGGGAGGCAATCAGCCCCAGCATTTT. Translation gives CASSSSRGGNQPQHF.

The rearrangement uses TRBV18 and TRBJ2-1, with D perhaps TRBD1 (6 bases). V lost 3 bases to trimming and J lost 10 bases, with 16 bases between them. Germline V gene lookup returns CDR1 KGHSH and CDR2 LQKENI. The CDR3 length is 14 residues. In nucleotides, the CDR3 is TGTGCCAGCTCACCGGAATACAGGGAAGGAGAGCAGTTCTTC. Residues: CASSPEYREGEQFF.

This clonotype came up a few times. The chain joins TRBV11-2 to TRBJ2-7; 9 nucleotides match TRBD1. The CDR3 sequence is 16 residues long. Germline-derived CDR1 and CDR2 are SGHAT and FQNNGV. Trimming at V came to 5 bases and at J to 2 bases, leaving 10 bases not matched to a gene. CDR3 loop: CASSALQGAPPYEQYF. The CDR3 DNA reads TGTGCCAGCAGCGCATTACAGGGGGCCCCCCCCTACGAGCAGTACTTC.

The chain combines TRBV20-1 with TRBJ2-2; tentatively, D is TRBD1 (5 bases). V was trimmed by 0 bases and J by 4 bases, leaving 12 bases between them. The length of the CDR3 is 15 residues. Germline CDR1 is DFQATT and CDR2 is SNEGSKA (reference sequence). This chain's CDR3 is CSARDRAVGTGELFF. CDR3 in DNA: TGCAGTGCTAGAGACAGGGCGGTCGGCACCGGGGAGCTGTTTTTT.

The chain uses TRBV6-1 and TRBJ1-4, with a tentative D call TRBD1 (5 bases). V shed 10 bases and J shed 8 bases, with 8 bases lying between them. Germline assignment: CDR1 MNHNS and CDR2 SASEGT. CDR3 length equals 10 residues. The CDR3 region is CAIGTEKLFF. Here the CDR3 DNA reads TGTGCCATCGGGACCGAAAAACTGTTTTTT.

This chain joins TRBV30 and TRBJ2-5, with D tentatively TRBD2 (5 bases). Germline CDR1 GTSNPN, CDR2 SVGIG (reference sequence). Trimming stripped 2 bases from V and 2 bases from J, with 21 bases between. The CDR3 is made up of 17 amino acids. CDR3 sequence: CAWSPSRIRLPQETQYF. The DNA for the CDR3 is TGTGCCTGGAGTCCTTCCCGGATAAGACTACCTCAAGAGACCCAGTACTTC. Full variable domain (remainder filled in from reference TRBV30 and TRBJ2-5): SQTIHQWPATLVQPVGSPLSLECTVEGTSNPNLYWYRQAAGRGLQLLFYSVGIGQISSEVPQNLSASRPQDRQFILSSKKLLLSDSGFYLCAWSPSRIRLPQETQYFGPGTRLLVL.

This clonotype came up many times. The chain uses TRBV5-1 and TRBJ2-3; tentatively, D is TRBD1 (5 bases). V lost 0 bases to trimming and J lost 2 bases, with 13 bases between them. CDR3 length equals 16 residues. Germline CDR1 and CDR2: SGHRS and YFSETQ. This chain's CDR3 is CASSLEGRAYTDTQYF. Here the CDR3 DNA reads TGCGCCAGCAGCTTGGAAGGCAGGGCATACACAGATACGCAGTATTTT. Filled out from reference TRBV5-1 and TRBJ2-3, the complete variable domain reads KAGVTQTPRYLIKTRGQQVTLSCSPISGHRSVSWYQQTPGQGLQFLFEYFSETQRNKGNFPGRFSGRQFSNSRSEMNVSTLELGDSALYLCASSLEGRAYTDTQYFGPGTRLTVL.

This clonotype was seen only a few times. V is TRBV13 and J is TRBJ1-2; TRBD1 aligns across 7 bases. Germline V gene data show CDR1 as PRHDT and CDR2 as FYEKMQ (reference sequence). After removal of 3 bases from V and 6 bases from J, the junction contained 7 bases not matched to a gene. The CDR3 runs to 14 residues. The chain's CDR3 is CASSLTDRWNGYTF. CDR3 nucleotides: TGTGCCAGCAGCTTGACGGACAGGTGGAATGGCTACACCTTC.

As for this clonotype: Its ends do not fully match the called genes, so a read error is possible. The V gene is TRBV7-2, the J gene TRBJ2-7; D perhaps matches TRBD2 (6 bases). This CDR3 spans 15 amino acids. CDR1 and CDR2 (germline): SGHTA, FQGNSA. As DNA, the CDR3 is TGTGCCAGCAGCGTAGCGGAAACACCCTGCGGAGAGCAGTACTTC. It codes for CASSVAETPCGEQYF.

This clonotype was seen a handful of times. This sequence joins TRBV4-3 and TRBJ2-5; 9 nucleotides line up with TRBD1. The CDR3 length is 15 residues. Per germline, CDR1 LGHNA and CDR2 YSLEER. J gave up 5 bases and V 2 bases, and 6 bases lay outside the gene matches. CDR3 DNA: TGCGCCAGCAGCCAAACAGGGGGCTATCAGGAGACCCAGTACTTC. Translated, it gives CASSQTGGYQETQYF.

The chain is built from TRBV7-6 and TRBJ1-2; no clear D. V lost 5 bases, J lost 5 bases, and 9 bases lay in between. CDR3 length: 12 amino acids. Germline V gene sequence: CDR1 SGHVS, CDR2 FNYEAQ. The DNA for the CDR3 is TGTGCCAGCAGCGACAACGGGTATGGCTACACCTTC. Protein product: CASSDNGYGYTF.

The table lists this clonotype with a few counts. V and J are TRBV7-2 and TRBJ2-1; the D is unclear. The CDR3 totals 13 residues. Germline V lookup: CDR1 SGHTA, CDR2 FQGNSA. Trimming took off 2 bases at V and 10 bases at J, with 12 bases between the two ends. Written as DNA, the CDR3 is TGTGCCAGCAGCTTATATGTCTCGAGGGAGCAGTTCTTC. The encoded protein is CASSLYVSREQFF.

Many counts were recorded for this clonotype. This rearrangement joins TRBV7-3 to TRBJ2-3; TRBD2 matches at 8 bases. Looked up from germline, CDR1 is SGHTA and CDR2 is FQGTGA. This CDR3 comprises 15 residues. V was pared by 1 base and J by 2 bases, with 2 bases of the junction left unmatched. In DNA form, the CDR3 reads TGTGCCAGCAGCTTAAAGCGGGGGAACACAGATACGCAGTATTTT. It encodes CASSLKRGNTDTQYF.

The chain employs TRBV6-6 and TRBJ1-2; a weak D match, TRBD1 (6 bases). The CDR3 has 14 amino acids. Trimming shortened V by 0 bases and J by 7 bases, and 12 bases separated the two germline ends. Looked up from germline, CDR1 is MNHNY and CDR2 is SVGAGI (reference sequence). CDR3 nucleotides: TGTGCCAGCAGTTACTCTGGGGGGGCGAGTGGCTACACCTTC. Translating gives CASSYSGGASGYTF.

The chain carries TRBV13 and TRBJ2-2; TRBD1 or TRBD2 may be the D gene (5 bases each). Trimming cost V 6 bases and J 2 bases, with 13 bases left between them. Per the germline V gene, CDR1 is PRHDT and CDR2 is FYEKMQ (reference sequence). The CDR3 has 15 residues. CDR3 sequence reads: CASSVRDLNTGELFF. The CDR3 nucleotides read TGTGCCAGCAGTGTGAGGGACCTAAACACCGGGGAGCTGTTTTTT.

This clonotype occurred a few times. This chain uses TRBV12-5 with TRBJ2-2; D is unresolved. Germline V gene lookup returns CDR1 LGHNT and CDR2 FRNRAP. V lost 2 bases to trimming and J lost 8 bases, with 3 bases between them. The CDR3 runs 11 residues. DNA for the CDR3: TGTGCTAGTGGTTTGCTGGGGGAGCTGTTTTTT. Its protein product is CASGLLGELFF.

The DNA for the CDR3 is TGTTGGGGCCTCGTTGAGAGCTACGAGCAGTACTTC. This translates into CWGLVESYEQYF. The chain carries TRBV9 and TRBJ2-7, with D perhaps matching TRBD1 (5 bases). Germline CDR1 SGDLS, CDR2 YYNGEE. The CDR3 consists of 12 residues.

This clonotype was recorded at least ten times. The V gene is TRBV15, the J gene TRBJ1-4; no firm D call. CDR1 LNHNV and CDR2 YYDKDF come from the germline V gene (reference sequence). V lost 0 bases to trimming and J lost 6 bases, with 11 bases between them. This CDR3 comprises 15 residues. This CDR3 is CATSRDRGGHEKLFF. The CDR3 coding sequence is TGTGCCACCAGCAGAGATCGGGGTGGTCATGAAAAACTGTTTTTT. The whole variable domain, remainder taken from reference TRBV15 and TRBJ1-4, is DAMVIQNPRYQVTQFGKPVTLSCSQTLNHNVMYWYQQKSSQAPKLLFHYYDKDFNNEADTPDNFQSRRPNTSFCFLDIRSPGLGDTAMYLCATSRDRGGHEKLFFGSGTQLSVL.

This clonotype came up a few times. The J gene is TRBJ2-1, the V gene TRBV7-2; weak D call: TRBD2 (6 bases). In germline, CDR1 is SGHTA, CDR2 FQGNSA. Trimming left V 5 bases short and J 7 bases short, with 18 bases between. CDR3 size: 15 residues. CDR3 DNA sequence: TGTGCCAGCAGCACCGGACGGGGGATTTGGAATGAGCAGTTCTTC. Translation gives CASSTGRGIWNEQFF.

This clonotype was seen more than once but under ten times. The gene calls are TRBV7-2 and TRBJ2-4, with 7 nucleotides matching TRBD1. The DNA end is a closer match to TRBJ2-7, so the J assignment may be wrong. The CDR3 is made up of 12 amino acids. Germline values: CDR1 SGHTA, CDR2 FQGNSA. The CDR3 loop reads CASSWDSGEQYF. For the CDR3, the DNA is TGTGCCAGCAGCTGGGACAGTGGCGAGCAGTACTTC.

The rearrangement links TRBV3-1 to TRBJ2-5; weak D call: TRBD2 (5 bases). V dropped 3 bases and J dropped 1 base, with 9 bases sitting between them. From germline, CDR1 is LGHDT and CDR2 YNNKEL (reference sequence). The CDR3 extends over 14 amino acids. Here the CDR3 DNA reads TGTGCCAGCAGCCATCTCAGCGGCCAAGAGACCCAGTACTTC. This codes for CASSHLSGQETQYF.

This clonotype was found a few times. DNA of the CDR3: TGCGCCAGCAGCGTCGGACTGTCCCCAGAGACCCAGTACTTC. It is translated as CASSVGLSPETQYF. V gene TRBV5-1 combines with J gene TRBJ2-5, with D possibly TRBD2 on 5 matching bases. Germline CDR1 is SGHRS and CDR2 is YFSETQ. This CDR3 has 14 residues. Between the trimmed V and J ends, which lost 4 bases and 4 bases, there was a span of 14 bases.

The rearrangement links TRBV7-3 to TRBJ2-1, with TRBD2 identical over 11 bases. Unmatched junction bases numbered 11, after V lost 1 base and J lost 6 bases. The CDR3 extends over 18 amino acids. The germline V gene has CDR1 SGHTA and CDR2 FQGTGA. CDR3 DNA: TGTGCCAGCAGCTTAAGTGGTAGCGGGGGGGCCTTCATCAATGAGCAGTTCTTC. Protein product: CASSLSGSGGAFINEQFF.